The 26 T cell receptor beta chains presented below share a single source sample, sequenced in a study of Ad26.COV2.S vaccination and SARS-CoV-2 variants. Treatment meaning: about 20 received Ad26.COV2.S at low or high dose, single or two shots; 5 received placebo; per-sample allocation not given. It was on day 63 after the first vaccine or placebo injection that samples were taken. Sequencing was performed with immunoSEQ multiplex PCR; in TCRdb, only in-frame clones are kept and a portion is missing. The table includes about 350,000 clones, 80% to 90% detected once. The sequenced sample was peripheral blood, obtained in a trial of Ad26.COV2.S vaccine versus placebo. The source is a person aged 18 to 65 who received the Ad26.COV2.S COVID-19 vaccine or a placebo.

V usage is TRBV7-9 and J usage is TRBJ2-5; the D is unclear. This CDR3 has 12 amino acids. Germline CDR1 reads SEHNR; CDR2 reads FQNEAQ (reference sequence). The germline V and J ends were trimmed by 1 base and 5 bases, with 5 bases remaining between them. The CDR3, as DNA: TGTGCCAGCAGCTTAGGGGTCGAGACCCAGTACTTC. Protein product: CASSLGVETQYF.

This chain joins TRBV7-9 and TRBJ2-6, with TRBD1 matching over 7 bases. CDR1 and CDR2 (germline): SEHNR, FQNEAQ (reference sequence). V dropped 5 bases and J dropped 0; count of bases not matched to a gene: 10. The CDR3 totals 18 residues. This chain's CDR3 is CASSKTGTILSGANVLTF. As DNA, the CDR3 is TGTGCCAGCAGCAAGACAGGGACCATCCTCTCTGGGGCCAACGTCCTGACTTTC.

The chain recombines TRBV10-3 with TRBJ2-7, with 11 bases aligning to TRBD1. Germline values: CDR1 ENHRY, CDR2 SYGVKD. The V and J ends lost 4 bases and 5 bases, in that order; junction bases with no gene match: 4. This CDR3 is 14 amino acids long. Here the CDR3 DNA reads TGTGCCATCAGTGGGGGACAGGGGGTCCACGAGCAGTACTTC. Its translation is CAISGGQGVHEQYF.

The rearrangement uses TRBV6-5 and TRBJ2-5; tentative D call: TRBD1 (6 bases). The V end lost 5 bases, the J end lost 1 base, and 14 bases lay between the germline ends. The V gene's germline CDR1 is MNHEY and CDR2 SVGAGI. The CDR3 is 15 amino acids. CDR3 bases: TGTGCCAGCAGTCTCCGGGGACATGCCCAAGAGACCCAGTACTTC. Protein product: CASSLRGHAQETQYF.

This clone was recorded once. The chain joins TRBV2 to TRBJ1-6, with 9 positions matching TRBD1. The CDR3 covers 15 residues. V shed 5 bases, J shed 11 bases, and the junction held 10 bases outside the gene matches. Germline V gene data show CDR1 as SNHLY and CDR2 as FYNNEI. The CDR3 DNA follows: TGTGCCAGCAGTAGGAGGGACAGGGCGGGCGCACCCCTCCACTTT. Its protein is CASSRRDRAGAPLHF.

The chain is built from TRBV11-1 and TRBJ2-7; no clear D. This CDR3 spans 13 amino acids. The V end lost 4 bases, the J end lost 0 bases, and 7 bases lay between the germline ends. CDR1 and CDR2 (germline): SGHAT, FQDESV (reference sequence). The CDR3 nucleotides are TGTGCCAGCAGCTCTTCAGCCTCCTACGAGCAGTACTTC. Translated, it gives CASSSSASYEQYF.

The J gene is TRBJ2-3, the V gene TRBV21-1; TRBD1 was called by the table and not checked on the DNA. TRBV21-1 is deemed a pseudogene. This CDR3 has 19 residues. The CDR3 DNA follows: TGTGCCAGCAGCAAAGGTCCCGGGACATCTACCTCTTGCACAGATACGCAGTATTTT. Translating gives CASSKGPGTSTSCTDTQYF.

The chain is built from TRBV19 and TRBJ2-1; TRBD2 matches at 7 bases. J gave up 6 bases and V 6 bases, and 5 bases lay outside the gene matches. The CDR3 loop spans 13 amino acids. The V gene's germline CDR1 is LNHDA and CDR2 SQIVND (reference sequence). The DNA of the CDR3 is TGTGCCAGTAGCCCTTGGGGGGGCAATGAGCAGTTCTTC. Its protein product is CASSPWGGNEQFF.

The chain links TRBV7-2 to TRBJ2-1; 7 nucleotides match TRBD1. CDR3 length: 14 amino acids. The V gene end was trimmed by 6 bases and the J gene end by 0 bases; junction bases not matched to a gene: 2. Per germline, CDR1 SGHTA and CDR2 FQGNSA. CDR3: CASSSGGSYNEQFF. The CDR3 DNA is TGTGCCAGCAGTTCAGGGGGCTCCTACAATGAGCAGTTCTTC.

This sequence joins TRBV11-3 and TRBJ2-1; D is unresolved. V lost 2 bases and J lost 5, with 7 bases in between. Looked up from germline, CDR1 is SGHNT and CDR2 is YENEEA. The CDR3 is made up of 13 amino acids. CDR3 sequence (DNA): TGTGCCAGCAGCTTACCCCCGGACAATGAGCAGTTCTTC. The encoded protein is CASSLPPDNEQFF.

This clone was detected once. This chain connects TRBV4-3 to TRBJ1-1; D is unclear. Germline CDR1 and CDR2: LGHNA and YSLEER. CDR3 length: 14 residues. Trimming took off 0 bases at V and 0 bases at J, with 5 bases between the two ends. CDR3 in DNA: TGCGCCAGCAGCCAAGATCGGATGAACACTGAAGCTTTCTTT. Protein sequence: CASSQDRMNTEAFF.

CDR3 DNA sequence: TGCGCCAGCAGCCAAGACAGGGCCCTAGCCAAAAACATTCAGTACTTC. Translating it yields CASSQDRALAKNIQYF. The chain employs TRBV4-3 and TRBJ2-4; D is possibly TRBD1 (5 bases). Trimming took 0 bases from V and 0 from J, leaving 9 bases between them. This CDR3 has 16 residues. The germline V gene encodes CDR1 LGHNA and CDR2 YSLEER.

The chain combines TRBV7-2 with TRBJ2-5; the D gene is possibly TRBD2 (5 bases). Deletions cut 4 bases from V and 0 bases from J, with 9 bases between. There are 14 residues in the CDR3. Germline CDR1 is SGHTA and CDR2 is FQGNSA. CDR3 bases: TGTGCCAGCAGCTCCAGGCGGGACCAAGAGACCCAGTACTTC. Translation: CASSSRRDQETQYF.

CDR3 region: CASSLGSGQPQHF. CDR3 nucleotide sequence: TGTGCCAGCAGCTTGGGGTCGGGTCAGCCCCAGCATTTT. The rearrangement joins TRBV5-6 to TRBJ1-5; D unresolved. From germline, CDR1 is SGHDT and CDR2 YYEEEE. Trimming pared 0 bases from V and 6 bases from J, leaving 7 bases between. This CDR3 comprises 13 residues.

The chain carries TRBV11-2 and TRBJ1-6, with 9 bases identical to TRBD1. This CDR3 contains 14 residues. J lost 7 bases, V lost 5 bases, and 3 bases had no gene match. Looked up from germline, CDR1 is SGHAT and CDR2 is FQNNGV. DNA of the CDR3: TGTGCCAGCAGCCGGGACAGGGCAAATTCACCCCTCCACTTT. The encoded protein is CASSRDRANSPLHF.

The chain has TRBV5-4 and TRBJ2-5; 8 nucleotides line up with TRBD2. This CDR3 has 17 amino acids. With 4 bases clipped from V and 3 bases from J, the junction kept 14 bases outside the gene matches. From germline, CDR1 is SGHNT and CDR2 YYREEE (reference sequence). This chain's CDR3 is CASSLDPGAREEETQYF. The CDR3 region has the DNA TGTGCCAGCAGCCTCGACCCAGGAGCGCGGGAGGAAGAGACCCAGTACTTC.

V and J are TRBV7-9 and TRBJ1-1; D is unclear. Trimming cost V 6 bases and J 0 bases, with 17 bases left between them. The CDR3 spans 16 residues. CDR1 SEHNR and CDR2 FQNEAQ come from the germline V gene (reference sequence). CDR3 DNA sequence: TGTGCCAGCAGTCGCCGAGGAAACCTCATGAACACTGAAGCTTTCTTT. It encodes CASSRRGNLMNTEAFF.

This chain links TRBV6-2 or TRBV6-3 with TRBJ2-7, with D uncertain. V was trimmed by 2 bases and J by 0 bases, leaving 14 bases between them. Per germline, CDR1 MNHEY and CDR2 SVGEGT. The CDR3 has 16 residues. The CDR3 DNA reads TGTGCCAGCAGTTACAAGATGGTCGGGTTCTCCTACGAGCAGTACTTC. It codes for CASSYKMVGFSYEQYF.

The V and J genes are TRBV29-1 and TRBJ1-2; 9 bases line up with TRBD1. The germline CDR1 and CDR2 sequences are SQVTM and ANQGSEA. CDR3 size: 14 residues. With 3 bases clipped from V and 8 bases from J, the junction kept 10 bases outside the gene matches. CDR3 protein: CSVELGDRAGGYTF. DNA for the CDR3: TGCAGCGTTGAGTTGGGGGACAGGGCAGGCGGCTACACCTTC.

The V and J genes are TRBV6-5 and TRBJ1-2, with D tentatively TRBD1 (5 bases). The V gene lost 1 base and the J gene lost 8 bases, with 17 bases spanning the gap. This CDR3 region has 15 residues. Germline CDR1 is MNHEY and CDR2 is SVGAGI. The CDR3, as DNA: TGTGCCAGCAGTTACTTAGCTGAGGGGAGGTTGGGCTACACCTTC. Its translation: CASSYLAEGRLGYTF.

V usage is TRBV10-2 and J usage is TRBJ1-1; tentative D call: TRBD1 (5 bases). V lost 2 bases to trimming and J lost 11 bases, with 9 bases between them. This CDR3 has 11 amino acids. Germline CDR1 is WSHSY and CDR2 is SAAADI. As DNA, the CDR3 is TGCGCCAGCAGTGAGGGGGACCGGGCTTTCTTT. This translates into CASSEGDRAFF.

V is TRBV29-1 and J is TRBJ1-1, with 9 bases aligning to TRBD1. After removal of 7 bases from V and 5 bases from J, the junction contained 2 bases not matched to a gene. Per germline, CDR1 SQVTM and CDR2 ANQGSEA. The CDR3 sequence is 11 residues long. The CDR3 nucleotides read TGCAGCGGGGGGACAGGGACTGAAGCTTTCTTT. Translating gives CSGGTGTEAFF.

CDR3 region: CASIDPGQGGMDTQYF. The CDR3 region has the DNA TGTGCCAGCATCGATCCGGGACAGGGGGGGATGGATACGCAGTATTTT. The chain has TRBV6-6 and TRBJ2-3; TRBD1 matches 11 bases. The CDR3 consists of 16 residues. Germline CDR1 MNHNY, CDR2 SVGAGI (reference sequence). With V trimmed by 7 bases and J by 6 bases, 12 bases remained unmatched.

The CDR3 sequence: CASSLGVVDDTQYF. CDR3 DNA: TGTGCCAGCTCACTCGGGGTAGTAGACGATACGCAGTATTTT. The chain recombines TRBV18 with TRBJ2-3; tentative D call: TRBD2 (5 bases). The V and J ends lost 4 bases and 6 bases respectively, with 14 bases between them. Germline V lookup: CDR1 KGHSH, CDR2 LQKENI. This CDR3 has 14 residues.

This sequence joins TRBV7-2 and TRBJ1-5; the D gene is possibly TRBD1 (5 bases). The CDR3 totals 15 residues. The germline CDR1 and CDR2 sequences are SGHTA and FQGNSA. V lost 6 bases and J lost 0, with 12 bases in between. Here the CDR3 DNA reads TGTGCCAGCAGTCGAGGACATGCTAGCAATCAGCCCCAGCATTTT. This codes for CASSRGHASNQPQHF.

The rearrangement links TRBV7-9 to TRBJ2-2, with D perhaps matching TRBD2 (5 bases). The CDR3 covers 18 residues. Germline V gene lookup returns CDR1 SEHNR and CDR2 FQNEAQ (reference sequence). Trimming pared 3 bases from V and 6 bases from J, leaving 23 bases between. The chain's CDR3 is CASSFSITGIGFAGELFF. DNA for the CDR3: TGTGCCAGCAGCTTTTCAATAACCGGGATAGGGTTCGCCGGGGAGCTGTTTTTT.